This is a list of T cell receptor beta chains from one sample in a study of CXCR4 blockade with PD-1 therapy in pancreatic cancer. The table came from immunoSEQ multiplex PCR; TCRdb's copy has only in-frame clones and leaves some out. Counted here are about 2,500 clones, approximately 40% occurring once; the ten biggest clones make up about a fifth. Sequenced sample: tumor tissue. The source is a human donor with pancreatic ductal adenocarcinoma. Each CDR3 is given with its conserved first and last residue. D genes are given only for firm matches. The size field is filled for only some rows; it gives once, few, many or a size class.

D: TRBD2; size: few; J: TRBJ2-1; V: TRBV6-7; CDR3: CASSYSGLAGVGYNEQFF; DNA: TGTGCCAGCAGTTACTCGGGGCTAGCGGGAGTGGGGTACAATGAGCAGTTCTTC
D: TRBD2; size: few; J: TRBJ2-1; V: TRBV11-3; CDR3: CASSQAGEVVEQFF; DNA: TGTGCCAGCAGCCAGGCGGGAGAAGTAGTTGAGCAGTTCTTC
D: TRBD2; size: .; J: TRBJ2-1; V: TRBV7-7; CDR3: CASSSGVAGLSEQFF; DNA: TGTGCCAGCAGCTCTGGGGTAGCGGGATTAAGTGAGCAGTTCTTC
D: .; size: medium-sized; J: TRBJ2-2; V: TRBV11-3; CDR3: CASSLTVNTGELFF; DNA: TGTGCCAGCAGCCTGACAGTGAACACCGGGGAGCTGTTTTTT
D: .; size: .; J: TRBJ1-1; V: TRBV10-2; CDR3: CASSDIRPEAFF; DNA: TGCGCCAGCAGCGACATCCGGCCTGAAGCTTTCTTT
D: .; size: .; J: TRBJ1-2; V: TRBV15; CDR3: CATSREGEGYGYTF; DNA: TGTGCCACCAGCAGAGAAGGGGAGGGGTATGGCTACACCTTC
D: TRBD1; size: .; J: TRBJ2-1; V: TRBV9; CDR3: CASSVTGHEQFF; DNA: TGTGCCAGCAGCGTGACAGGGCATGAGCAGTTCTTC
D: TRBD2; size: .; J: TRBJ2-1; V: TRBV15; CDR3: CATSPPGLAISYNEQFF; DNA: TGTGCCACCAGCCCACCGGGACTAGCGATCTCCTACAATGAGCAGTTCTTC
D: TRBD2; size: few; J: TRBJ2-3; V: TRBV11-3; CDR3: CASSLGLAGSTDTQYF; DNA: TGTGCCAGCAGCTTAGGACTAGCGGGAAGCACAGATACGCAGTATTTT
D: TRBD1; size: .; J: TRBJ1-1; V: TRBV18; CDR3: CASSPPTGFMENTETFF; DNA: TGTGCCAGCTCACCTCCGACAGGGTTCATGGAAAACACTGAAACTTTCTTT
D: .; size: few; J: TRBJ2-7; V: TRBV30; CDR3: CAGRDPGFERYEQYF; DNA: TGTGCCGGCCGGGACCCAGGGTTTGAGCGGTACGAGCAGTACTTC
D: .; size: few; J: TRBJ1-3; V: TRBV7-4; CDR3: CASRPGHRNTIYF; DNA: TGTGCCAGCAGGCCGGGACACCGAAACACCATATATTTT
D: TRBD2; size: .; J: TRBJ2-1; V: TRBV9; CDR3: CASSGLDNEQFF; DNA: TGTGCCAGCAGTGGACTAGACAATGAGCAGTTCTTC
D: .; size: few; J: TRBJ1-4; V: TRBV9; CDR3: CASSRGGGEKLFF; DNA: TGTGCCAGCAGCAGGGGCGGAGGTGAAAAACTGTTTTTT
D: TRBD1; size: .; J: TRBJ1-3; V: TRBV18; CDR3: CASSPPNRGRINTIYF; DNA: TGTGCCAGCTCACCACCGAACAGGGGGAGGATAAACACCATATATTTT
D: TRBD1; size: few; J: TRBJ2-5; V: TRBV9; CDR3: CASSVAGGFQETQYF; DNA: TGTGCCAGCAGTGTCGCAGGGGGCTTCCAAGAGACCCAGTACTTC
D: .; size: medium-sized; J: TRBJ2-5; V: TRBV6-8; CDR3: CASTDSQETQYF; DNA: TGTGCCAGCACGGACAGCCAAGAGACCCAGTACTTC
D: .; size: medium-sized; J: TRBJ2-7; V: TRBV9; CDR3: CASSPSTGSSYEQYF; DNA: TGTGCCAGCAGCCCCTCGACAGGAAGCTCCTACGAGCAGTACTTC
D: .; size: .; J: TRBJ1-4; V: TRBV6-1; CDR3: CASSEALRRGYEKLFF; DNA: TGTGCCAGCAGTGAAGCGCTTCGGAGGGGTTATGAAAAACTGTTTTTT
D: TRBD1; size: few; J: TRBJ1-2; V: TRBV9; CDR3: CASSVEQGANYGYTF; DNA: TGTGCCAGCAGCGTAGAGCAGGGGGCTAACTATGGCTACACCTTC
D: .; size: few; J: TRBJ2-5; V: TRBV6-8; CDR3: CASSYGGGETQYF; DNA: TGTGCCAGCAGTTACGGGGGAGGAGAGACCCAGTACTTC
D: TRBD1; size: .; J: TRBJ1-4; V: TRBV29-1; CDR3: CSAGDRNLEKLFF; DNA: TGCAGCGCTGGGGACAGGAATCTTGAAAAACTGTTTTTT
D: .; size: .; J: TRBJ1-5; V: TRBV19; CDR3: CASNQGNQPQHF; DNA: TGTGCCAGTAATCAAGGGAATCAGCCCCAGCATTTT
D: TRBD2; size: once; J: TRBJ2-1; V: TRBV5-1; CDR3: CASSSGLAGGRNEQFF; DNA: TGCGCCAGCAGCTCGGGACTAGCGGGGGGAAGGAATGAGCAGTTCTTC
D: .; size: medium-sized; J: TRBJ2-3; V: TRBV6-8; CDR3: CASRLSGTDTQYF; DNA: TGTGCCAGCCGGTTAAGTGGCACAGATACGCAGTATTTT
D: .; size: .; J: TRBJ2-1; V: TRBV18; CDR3: CASSPQLARSGHNEQFF; DNA: TGTGCCAGCTCACCACAACTAGCCCGTAGCGGCCACAATGAGCAGTTCTTC
D: TRBD1; size: few; J: TRBJ2-2; V: TRBV5-1; CDR3: CASSLGGADRATGELFF; DNA: TGCGCCAGCAGCTTGGGTGGAGCCGACAGGGCAACCGGGGAGCTGTTTTTT
D: .; size: .; J: TRBJ2-2; V: TRBV18; CDR3: CASSPKGGTGELFF; DNA: TGTGCCAGCTCACCAAAGGGCGGCACCGGGGAGCTGTTTTTT